This is a list of T cell receptor beta chains from one sample in a study of blood T cell repertoires in COVID-19. This table comes from immunoSEQ multiplex PCR, and its TCRdb copy is limited to in-frame clones, with some not included. This table has about 270,000 clones, approximately 90% appearing once. The sample was PBMCs or T cells enriched from blood (not recorded which). The receptors derive from a woman aged 40 to 50 with acute COVID-19. The CDR3 runs from the conserved cysteine through the conserved F or W. A D gene is named only where the DNA matches it firmly. The size of a clone is reported for some rows only, either as once, few or many, or as a class for expanded clones.

.	TRBD1	TRBV11-3	TRBJ1-1	TGTGCCAGCAGCTTAAGTCAGGGGGCCGGTGAAGCTTTCTTT	CASSLSQGAGEAFF
.	.	TRBV9	TRBJ1-2	TGTGCCATACCGGTCCCCAAGAGGGCCTATGGCTACACCTTC	CAIPVPKRAYGYTF
.	TRBD2	TRBV3-1/TRBV3-2	TRBJ2-5	TGTGCCAGCAGCCCGGGACTAGCGGGGGAAGAGACCCAGTACTTC	CASSPGLAGEETQYF
.	TRBD1	TRBV19	TRBJ2-5	TGTGCCAGTAGTCGGGGGACAGGGTATGTGCCCCAGTACTTC	CASSRGTGYVPQYF
.	TRBD2	TRBV6-2/TRBV6-3	TRBJ2-3	TGTGCCAGCAGTCGTCCCCGGGAGGCGGACACAGATACGCAGTATTTT	CASSRPREADTDTQYF
once	TRBD2	TRBV9	TRBJ2-3	TGTGCCAGCAGCGTAGTAGGTAGCGGGCCCGTCACAGATACGCAGTATTTT	CASSVVGSGPVTDTQYF
.	.	TRBV28	TRBJ1-4	TGTGCCAGCACCGCGGGTAATGAAAAACTGTTTTTT	CASTAGNEKLFF
.	.	TRBV11-1	TRBJ2-1	TGTGCCAGCAGCTTAGACAGCGGGCACAATGAGCAGTTCTTC	CASSLDSGHNEQFF
.	.	TRBV2	TRBJ2-3	TGTGCCAGCAGCGTTAGCAGAAGCACAGATACGCAGTATTTT	CASSVSRSTDTQYF
.	.	TRBV12-3/TRBV12-4	TRBJ2-2	TGTGCCAGCAGTTCGGCCGGGGAGCTGTTTTTT	CASSSAGELFF
.	.	TRBV6-6	TRBJ1-2	TGTGCCACGAGAGCCGGGGGGGGGAGCTATGGCTACACCTTC	CATRAGGGSYGYTF
.	.	TRBV19	TRBJ1-2	TGTGCCAGTAGTATGGAGACTAACTTCGGGGGCTACACCTTC	CASSMETNFGGYTF
.	TRBD2	TRBV7-9	TRBJ2-5	TGTGCCAGCAGCCCTGGGTCTAGCGGGACCCAAGAGACCCAGTACTTC	CASSPGSSGTQETQYF
.	.	TRBV27	TRBJ1-6	TGTGCCAGCAGGCGGACAGCGAATTCACCCCTCCACTTT	CASRRTANSPLHF
few	TRBD1	TRBV5-8	TRBJ2-1	TGTGCCAGCAGCTCGGGACAGCCTCGCAATGAGCAGTTCTTC	CASSSGQPRNEQFF
.	.	TRBV5-6	TRBJ2-7	TGTGCCAGCAGGTCCCCCCCTAGCACCTCATACTTC	CASRSPPSTSYF
.	.	TRBV4-1	TRBJ2-1	TGCGCCAGCAGCCAAAGGGCGGGAATTTATGAGCAGTTCTTC	CASSQRAGIYEQFF
once	TRBD1	TRBV11-1	TRBJ2-3	TGTGCCAGCAGCACGCGGACAGGGTATGAGGATACGCAGTATTTT	CASSTRTGYEDTQYF
.	.	TRBV19	TRBJ2-7	TGTGCCAGTAGTATAGGGGCAGGGCCCTACGAGCAGTACTTC	CASSIGAGPYEQYF
.	TRBD1	TRBV4-1	TRBJ2-7	TGCGCCAGCAGCCAAGATGGTGGGGACAGATCACTCTACGAGCAGTACTTC	CASSQDGGDRSLYEQYF
many	TRBD1	TRBV2	TRBJ1-2	TGTGCCAGCAGTGAAGGCGGGACAGGGTATGGCTACACCTTC	CASSEGGTGYGYTF
.	TRBD2	TRBV7-8	TRBJ2-3	TGTGCCAGCAGCCGAGCCCGGTCTAGCGGGAGTGATACGCAGTATTTT	CASSRARSSGSDTQYF
once	.	TRBV19	TRBJ2-3	TGTGCCAGTAGTGCACAGGTGGTCGCTAGCACAGATACGCAGTATTTT	CASSAQVVASTDTQYF
.	.	TRBV7-6	TRBJ1-3	TGTGCCAGCAGCTTAGAGCGGGCCTCTGGAAACACCATATATTTT	CASSLERASGNTIYF
.	.	TRBV18	TRBJ1-5	TGTGCCAGCTCGCCAACAGGGAAGCAGCCCCAGCATTTT	CASSPTGKQPQHF
.	.	TRBV5-4	TRBJ2-1	TGTGCCAGCAGACGATCCGGGAATGAGCAGTTCTTC	CASRRSGNEQFF
.	TRBD1	TRBV5-1	TRBJ2-2	TGCGCCAGCAGCTTGGGTCGGGACAGGGTTAGTGTCACCGGGGAGCTGTTTTTT	CASSLGRDRVSVTGELFF
once	.	TRBV5-6	TRBJ2-2	TGTGCCAGCAGGAACAGGGCGAACACCGGGGAGCTGTTTTTT	CASRNRANTGELFF
once	.	TRBV7-8	TRBJ1-1	TGTGCCAGCAGCTCGAGTAGGGGAAGTGAAGCTTTCTTT	CASSSSRGSEAFF
.	TRBD1	TRBV28	TRBJ1-5	TGTGCCAGCACACAGACAGGGGGCGGGCAGCCCCAGCATTTT	CASTQTGGGQPQHF
.	TRBD1	TRBV7-6	TRBJ2-7	TGTGCCAGCAGCTCGCGGACAGGGCCCTACGAGCAGTACTTC	CASSSRTGPYEQYF
.	.	TRBV18	TRBJ1-6	TGTGCCAGCTCACGGCAGGGTCCCGGCTATAATTCACCCCTCCACTTT	CASSRQGPGYNSPLHF
.	.	TRBV6-5	TRBJ2-1	TGTGCCAGCAGTTACTCGATTGCTCTAGGGGACAATGAGCAGTTCTTC	CASSYSIALGDNEQFF
few	TRBD1	TRBV6-2/TRBV6-3	TRBJ2-7	TGTGCCAGCAGTTACTCGGGACAGGGGACACTCCCCGACGAGCAGTACTTC	CASSYSGQGTLPDEQYF
once	.	TRBV30	TRBJ1-6	TGTGCCTGGACTCCGGGGGGTGCACCCCTCCACTTT	CAWTPGGAPLHF
.	.	TRBV5-1	TRBJ1-6	TGCGCCAGCAGCTTGGAGGGGCCGGACAGTCGCTTTAATTCACCCCTCCACTTT	CASSLEGPDSRFNSPLHF
.	TRBD1	TRBV19	TRBJ2-7	TGTGCCAGTAGTCACCAGGGGGCCTACGAGCAGTACTTC	CASSHQGAYEQYF
.	.	TRBV7-8	TRBJ1-2	TGTGCCAGCAGCTTTCCGTCGACGGGCTATGGCTACACCTTC	CASSFPSTGYGYTF
.	.	TRBV14	TRBJ2-7	TGTGCCAGCAGCCAAGGTCGACTGGGCGAGCAGTACTTC	CASSQGRLGEQYF
.	TRBD1	TRBV3-1/TRBV3-2	TRBJ1-2	TGTGCCAGCAGCCAAGCACAGGGGGCGAGTGGCTACACCTTC	CASSQAQGASGYTF
.	.	TRBV3-1/TRBV3-2	TRBJ1-3	TGTGCCAGCAGCCAAGGGTCCGGGCGGGCAAACACCATATATTTT	CASSQGSGRANTIYF
.	.	TRBV11-3	TRBJ2-7	TGTGCCAGCAGCCCAAGGGGACAACTTACCTACGAGCAGTACTTC	CASSPRGQLTYEQYF
.	.	TRBV28	TRBJ2-1	TGTGCCAGCAGTTTACATGAGACAGGGAGGTTCAATGAGCAGTTCTTC	CASSLHETGRFNEQFF
.	TRBD1	TRBV24-1	TRBJ2-7	TGTGCCACAGCCACCCAGGGGGTCTGCTACTACGAGCAGTACTTC	CATATQGVCYYEQYF
.	TRBD1	TRBV6-2/TRBV6-3	TRBJ1-4	TGTGCCAGCAGCTATACAGGGGCCGTTACCGAAAAACTGTTTTTT	CASSYTGAVTEKLFF